These T cell receptor beta chains were read from a single sample in a study of CD8 T cells in ankylosing spondylitis. MiXCR, applied by TCRdb to the 5' RACE reads, yields one record per CDR3 protein. The sample lists hundreds of thousands of distinct CDR3 sequences, 20% occurring once. Sequenced sample: blood, either unsorted or a sorted T cell fraction (not recorded which). The origin of the receptors is a female donor with ankylosing spondylitis or in good health (not recorded which). Each CDR3 is given with its conserved first and last residue. Each record gives: CDR3 DNA, CDR3 protein, J gene, clone size, V gene, D gene. D genes are given only for firm matches. Where a row states a size, it is once, few, many or the class of an expanded clone; other rows omit it.

CDR3nt: TGCGCCAGCAGCCAAGACGTCGGGCTAGCGACCAGAGGCTTC; CDR3aa: CASSQDVGLATRGF; j_gene: TRBJ2-1; abundance: .; v_gene: TRBV4-3; d_gene: .
CDR3nt: TGTGCCAGCAGATCCGGACAAGCGGGAGGGAAATCCTACGAGCAGTACTTC; CDR3aa: CASRSGQAGGKSYEQYF; j_gene: TRBJ2-7; abundance: .; v_gene: TRBV6-1; d_gene: TRBD2
CDR3nt: TGTGCCAGCAGATTTGAGGGAGCGGGTTCCTACGAGCAGTACTTC; CDR3aa: CASRFEGAGSYEQYF; j_gene: TRBJ2-7; abundance: .; v_gene: TRBV27; d_gene: .
CDR3nt: TGTGCCAGCAGCTTAGAGAGATTGTGGGCCGTGTCCAATAATTCACCCCTCCACTTT; CDR3aa: CASSLERLWAVSNNSPLHF; j_gene: TRBJ1-6; abundance: .; v_gene: TRBV7-8; d_gene: .
CDR3nt: TGTGCCAGCAGCTTACGGGGATTCCCCTCCTACGAGCAGTACTTC; CDR3aa: CASSLRGFPSYEQYF; j_gene: TRBJ2-7; abundance: few; v_gene: TRBV7-3; d_gene: .
CDR3nt: TGTGCCAGCAGTTCGAACTTGGGGTACACAGATACGCAGTATTTT; CDR3aa: CASSSNLGYTDTQYF; j_gene: TRBJ2-3; abundance: .; v_gene: TRBV6-5; d_gene: .
CDR3nt: TGCAGTGCTAGAGCGGGCGTCGCCACAGATACGCAGTATTTT; CDR3aa: CSARAGVATDTQYF; j_gene: TRBJ2-3; abundance: .; v_gene: TRBV20-1; d_gene: .
CDR3nt: TGCAGCGCTGGGGGCCTTGGCTACACCTTC; CDR3aa: CSAGGLGYTF; j_gene: TRBJ1-2; abundance: few; v_gene: TRBV29-1; d_gene: .
CDR3nt: TGTGCCAGCAGCACCTTTAGGACAGGGGCCACAGATACGCAGTATTTT; CDR3aa: CASSTFRTGATDTQYF; j_gene: TRBJ2-3; abundance: few; v_gene: TRBV5-4; d_gene: TRBD1
CDR3nt: TGTGCCACCAGCAGAGTAGGTGGACCGTCCTACAATGAGCAGTTCTTC; CDR3aa: CATSRVGGPSYNEQFF; j_gene: TRBJ2-1; abundance: .; v_gene: TRBV15; d_gene: .
CDR3nt: TGTGCCAGCAGCCCGTCCGGGACAGGGAGGCATAGGGCCACCGGGGAGCTGTTTTTT; CDR3aa: CASSPSGTGRHRATGELFF; j_gene: TRBJ2-2; abundance: .; v_gene: TRBV4-2; d_gene: TRBD1
CDR3nt: TGTGCCAGCAGTCCCCACCTCCTACGGGACTCCAATGAGCAGTTCTTC; CDR3aa: CASSPHLLRDSNEQFF; j_gene: TRBJ2-1; abundance: few; v_gene: TRBV28; d_gene: .
CDR3nt: TGTGCCAGCAGTTTAGGGAGGGGTAGGGAGCAGTACTTC; CDR3aa: CASSLGRGREQYF; j_gene: TRBJ2-7; abundance: .; v_gene: TRBV12-3/TRBV12-4; d_gene: .
CDR3nt: TGTGCCACCAGCATTCCGACAGTTAGCAATCAGCACCAGCATTTT; CDR3aa: CATSIPTVSNQHQHF; j_gene: TRBJ1-5; abundance: .; v_gene: TRBV15; d_gene: .
CDR3nt: TGCGCCAGCAGTGCCCGGACAGGGGGCAAGGACACTGAAGCTTTCTTT; CDR3aa: CASSARTGGKDTEAFF; j_gene: TRBJ1-1; abundance: .; v_gene: TRBV10-1; d_gene: TRBD1
CDR3nt: TGTGCCAGCAGTACCTGGAATTCACCCCTCCACTTT; CDR3aa: CASSTWNSPLHF; j_gene: TRBJ1-6; abundance: many; v_gene: TRBV6-5; d_gene: .
CDR3nt: TGCAGTGCTACGGCGGGAGGGGATGTGTCCCAGTACTTC; CDR3aa: CSATAGGDVSQYF; j_gene: TRBJ2-5; abundance: .; v_gene: TRBV20-1; d_gene: TRBD2
CDR3nt: TGTGCCAGCAGTCGAGCGGGAGGGTTCGAGCAGTACTTC; CDR3aa: CASSRAGGFEQYF; j_gene: TRBJ2-7; abundance: .; v_gene: TRBV6-1; d_gene: TRBD2
CDR3nt: TGCAGCGTTCAATTACGGGCCAACGTCCTGACTTTC; CDR3aa: CSVQLRANVLTF; j_gene: TRBJ2-6; abundance: few; v_gene: TRBV29-1; d_gene: .
CDR3nt: TGTGCCAGCAGTGGAACTAGCGGGTACGACAATGAGCAGTTCTTC; CDR3aa: CASSGTSGYDNEQFF; j_gene: TRBJ2-1; abundance: few; v_gene: TRBV25-1; d_gene: TRBD2
CDR3nt: TGCAGTGCTAGAGCTAGTGCAGATACGCAGTATTTT; CDR3aa: CSARASADTQYF; j_gene: TRBJ2-3; abundance: many; v_gene: TRBV20-1; d_gene: .
CDR3nt: TGTGCCAGCAGTGTGGGGGACAGGGTGGATACGCAGTATTTT; CDR3aa: CASSVGDRVDTQYF; j_gene: TRBJ2-3; abundance: .; v_gene: TRBV6-1; d_gene: TRBD1
CDR3nt: TGTGCCAGCAGCTTCAGGAGGCTTCCTCAGGAGGTCTCCCAGCCCCAGCATTTT; CDR3aa: CASSFRRLPQEVSQPQHF; j_gene: TRBJ1-5; abundance: few; v_gene: TRBV11-2; d_gene: .
CDR3nt: TGTGCCAGCAGCTCCTCGTACTTGGACGCCTTTGGGACTGAAGCTTTCTTT; CDR3aa: CASSSSYLDAFGTEAFF; j_gene: TRBJ1-1; abundance: .; v_gene: TRBV12-3/TRBV12-4; d_gene: .
CDR3nt: TGTGCCAGCAGCCAAGACCGGACGGACGAGAGCTCCTACAATGAGCAGTTCTTC; CDR3aa: CASSQDRTDESSYNEQFF; j_gene: TRBJ2-1; abundance: .; v_gene: TRBV3-1; d_gene: .
CDR3nt: TGTGCCAGCAGCTTCCCCCCTGGAAACACCATATATTTT; CDR3aa: CASSFPPGNTIYF; j_gene: TRBJ1-3; abundance: .; v_gene: TRBV7-2; d_gene: .
CDR3nt: TGTGCCAGCAGTAACAACAGGGGGTTCGGAGAGCAGTACTTC; CDR3aa: CASSNNRGFGEQYF; j_gene: TRBJ2-7; abundance: many; v_gene: TRBV27; d_gene: TRBD1
CDR3nt: TGTGCCAGCAGGCCCATCGCCATGAACACTGAAGCTTTCTTT; CDR3aa: CASRPIAMNTEAFF; j_gene: TRBJ1-1; abundance: many; v_gene: TRBV6-5; d_gene: .
CDR3nt: TGTGCCAGCAGTTTTATAACGGGACAGGGTCCCTATTATAACACCGGGGAGCTGTTTTTT; CDR3aa: CASSFITGQGPYYNTGELFF; j_gene: TRBJ2-2; abundance: few; v_gene: TRBV11-2; d_gene: TRBD1
CDR3nt: TGTGCCAGCAGCGTAAGGGGTGCCGGGGCCAACGTCCTGACTTTC; CDR3aa: CASSVRGAGANVLTF; j_gene: TRBJ2-6; abundance: few; v_gene: TRBV6-1; d_gene: .
CDR3nt: TGCGCCAGCAGCTTGGAGGGCGGGTTTAACACAGATACGCAGTATTTT; CDR3aa: CASSLEGGFNTDTQYF; j_gene: TRBJ2-3; abundance: few; v_gene: TRBV5-1; d_gene: .
CDR3nt: TGCAGCGTTGACCCGGGGAGTGGAGAGCAGTACTTC; CDR3aa: CSVDPGSGEQYF; j_gene: TRBJ2-7; abundance: .; v_gene: TRBV29-1; d_gene: .
CDR3nt: TGCAGTGCCCCCCAACAGGGGATCAAAAACATTCAGTACTTC; CDR3aa: CSAPQQGIKNIQYF; j_gene: TRBJ2-4; abundance: .; v_gene: TRBV20-1; d_gene: TRBD1
CDR3nt: TGTGCCAGCAGTGAACCCAGGGGACAGGCCCATCAGGAAAAACTGTTTTTT; CDR3aa: CASSEPRGQAHQEKLFF; j_gene: TRBJ1-4; abundance: .; v_gene: TRBV25-1; d_gene: TRBD1
CDR3nt: TGCAGTGCTAGATCGGGACAGGGAAATGAAAAACTGTTTTTT; CDR3aa: CSARSGQGNEKLFF; j_gene: TRBJ1-4; abundance: .; v_gene: TRBV20-1; d_gene: TRBD1
CDR3nt: TGCAGCGTTGACGATGGGCAGGGGTACACTGAAGCTTTCTTT; CDR3aa: CSVDDGQGYTEAFF; j_gene: TRBJ1-1; abundance: .; v_gene: TRBV29-1; d_gene: .
CDR3nt: TGTGCCAGCAGTTTTATCATGTCCAGGCTGAACACTGAAGCTTTCTTT; CDR3aa: CASSFIMSRLNTEAFF; j_gene: TRBJ1-1; abundance: many; v_gene: TRBV12-3/TRBV12-4; d_gene: .
CDR3nt: TGTGCCAGCACCCGACAGTACGGTGAGCAGTTCTTC; CDR3aa: CASTRQYGEQFF; j_gene: TRBJ2-1; abundance: few; v_gene: TRBV12-3/TRBV12-4; d_gene: .
CDR3nt: TGCAGCGTTGAGGGACAGGGGACGGGTGAAAAACTGTTTTTT; CDR3aa: CSVEGQGTGEKLFF; j_gene: TRBJ1-4; abundance: few; v_gene: TRBV29-1; d_gene: TRBD1
CDR3nt: TGCAGTGCTAGACACACGGGGGGCTACACCTTC; CDR3aa: CSARHTGGYTF; j_gene: TRBJ1-2; abundance: .; v_gene: TRBV20-1; d_gene: .
CDR3nt: TGTGCCAGCAGTTACCGCGGCGAGCAGTACTTC; CDR3aa: CASSYRGEQYF; j_gene: TRBJ2-7; abundance: .; v_gene: TRBV6-6; d_gene: .
CDR3nt: TGTGCCAGCAGTTTTCGGGGACAGGGCCATGAGCAGTTCTTC; CDR3aa: CASSFRGQGHEQFF; j_gene: TRBJ2-1; abundance: few; v_gene: TRBV2; d_gene: TRBD1
CDR3nt: TGTGCCAGCAGCTTTGTTGGAGACAGTTATTCACCCCTCCACTTT; CDR3aa: CASSFVGDSYSPLHF; j_gene: TRBJ1-6; abundance: few; v_gene: TRBV5-5; d_gene: .
CDR3nt: TGTGCCAGCAGCCTCCCGGGACAGGGGTTCTACGAGCAGTACTTC; CDR3aa: CASSLPGQGFYEQYF; j_gene: TRBJ2-7; abundance: few; v_gene: TRBV11-3; d_gene: TRBD1
CDR3nt: TGCAGTGCTGGGGGGAATACCCTAGCCAAAAACATTCAGTACTTC; CDR3aa: CSAGGNTLAKNIQYF; j_gene: TRBJ2-4; abundance: .; v_gene: TRBV20-1; d_gene: .
CDR3nt: TGCGCCAGCAGCTCGCGGGACAAGATGGATGGCTACACCTTC; CDR3aa: CASSSRDKMDGYTF; j_gene: TRBJ1-2; abundance: .; v_gene: TRBV5-1; d_gene: .
CDR3nt: TGCAGCGTTGCGGGACAGGGGAAAGATACGCAGTATTTT; CDR3aa: CSVAGQGKDTQYF; j_gene: TRBJ2-3; abundance: many; v_gene: TRBV29-1; d_gene: TRBD1
CDR3nt: TGCGCCAGCACCAGGGAAGGTAATCCTGGAAACACCATATATTTT; CDR3aa: CASTREGNPGNTIYF; j_gene: TRBJ1-3; abundance: few; v_gene: TRBV5-1; d_gene: .
CDR3nt: TGCAGCGTTGAACTGGGAGGGCAGGTTTACACTGAAGCTTTCTTT; CDR3aa: CSVELGGQVYTEAFF; j_gene: TRBJ1-1; abundance: few; v_gene: TRBV29-1; d_gene: .
CDR3nt: TGTGCCATCAACCCGGACTGGTCGAACACCGGGGAGCTGTTTTTT; CDR3aa: CAINPDWSNTGELFF; j_gene: TRBJ2-2; abundance: .; v_gene: TRBV10-3; d_gene: .